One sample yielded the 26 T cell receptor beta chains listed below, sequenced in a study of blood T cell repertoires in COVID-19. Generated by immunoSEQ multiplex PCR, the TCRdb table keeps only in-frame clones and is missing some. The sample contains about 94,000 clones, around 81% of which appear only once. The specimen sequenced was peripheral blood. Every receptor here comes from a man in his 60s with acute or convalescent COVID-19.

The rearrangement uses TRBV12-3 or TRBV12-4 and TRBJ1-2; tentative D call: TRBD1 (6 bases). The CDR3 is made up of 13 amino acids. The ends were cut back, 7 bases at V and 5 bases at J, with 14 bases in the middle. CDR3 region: CASTSDRPYGYTF. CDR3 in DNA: TGTGCCAGCACCTCCGACAGGCCATATGGCTACACCTTC.

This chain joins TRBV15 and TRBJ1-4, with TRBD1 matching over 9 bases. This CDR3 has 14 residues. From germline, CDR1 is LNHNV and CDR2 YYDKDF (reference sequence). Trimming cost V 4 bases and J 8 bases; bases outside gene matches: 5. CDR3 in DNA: TGTGCCACCAGCACTACAGGGGGCGGCGAAAAACTGTTTTTT. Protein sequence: CATSTTGGGEKLFF. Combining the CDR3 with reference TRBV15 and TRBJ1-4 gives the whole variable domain DAMVIQNPRYQVTQFGKPVTLSCSQTLNHNVMYWYQQKSSQAPKLLFHYYDKDFNNEADTPDNFQSRRPNTSFCFLDIRSPGLGDTAMYLCATSTTGGGEKLFFGSGTQLSVL.

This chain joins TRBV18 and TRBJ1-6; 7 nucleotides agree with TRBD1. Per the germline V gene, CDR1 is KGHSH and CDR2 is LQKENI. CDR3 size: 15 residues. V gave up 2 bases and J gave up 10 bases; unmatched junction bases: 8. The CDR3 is CASSPSGTGASPLHF. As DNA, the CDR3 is TGTGCCAGCTCACCAAGCGGAACAGGGGCCTCACCCCTCCACTTT. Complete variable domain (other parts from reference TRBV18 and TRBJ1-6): NAGVMQNPRHLVRRRGQEARLRCSPMKGHSHVYWYRQLPEEGLKFMVYLQKENIIDESGMPKERFSAEFPKEGPSILRIQQVVRGDSAAYFCASSPSGTGASPLHFGNGTRLTVT.

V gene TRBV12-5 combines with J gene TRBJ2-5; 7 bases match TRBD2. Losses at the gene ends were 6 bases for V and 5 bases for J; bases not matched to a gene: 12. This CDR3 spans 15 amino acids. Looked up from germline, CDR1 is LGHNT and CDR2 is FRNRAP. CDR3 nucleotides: TGTGCTAGTGGACATGGCGGGCTAGCGGAGGAGACCCAGTACTTC. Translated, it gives CASGHGGLAEETQYF.

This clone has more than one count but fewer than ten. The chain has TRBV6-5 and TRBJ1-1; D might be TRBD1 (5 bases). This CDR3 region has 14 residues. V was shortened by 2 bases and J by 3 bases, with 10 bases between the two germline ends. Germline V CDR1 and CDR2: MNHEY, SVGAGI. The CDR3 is CASSYGQGYTEAFF. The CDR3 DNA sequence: TGTGCCAGCAGTTACGGGCAGGGCTACACTGAAGCTTTCTTT.

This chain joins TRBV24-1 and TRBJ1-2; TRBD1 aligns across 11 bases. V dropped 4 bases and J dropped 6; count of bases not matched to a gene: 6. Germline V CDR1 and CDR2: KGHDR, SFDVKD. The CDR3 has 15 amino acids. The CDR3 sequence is CATSDPRDRGDGYTF. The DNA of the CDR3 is TGTGCCACCAGTGACCCACGGGACAGGGGGGATGGCTACACCTTC.

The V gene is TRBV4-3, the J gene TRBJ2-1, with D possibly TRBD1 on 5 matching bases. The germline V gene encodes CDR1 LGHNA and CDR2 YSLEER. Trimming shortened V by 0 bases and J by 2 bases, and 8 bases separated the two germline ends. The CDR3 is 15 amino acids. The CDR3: CASSQERGTYNEQFF. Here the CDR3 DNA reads TGCGCCAGCAGCCAAGAAAGGGGAACCTACAATGAGCAGTTCTTC.

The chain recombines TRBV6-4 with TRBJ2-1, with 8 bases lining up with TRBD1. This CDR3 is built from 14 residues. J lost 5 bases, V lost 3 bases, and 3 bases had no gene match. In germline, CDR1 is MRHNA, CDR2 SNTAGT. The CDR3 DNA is TGTGCCAGCAGTGAGACAGGGGATAACAATGAGCAGTTCTTC. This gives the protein CASSETGDNNEQFF.

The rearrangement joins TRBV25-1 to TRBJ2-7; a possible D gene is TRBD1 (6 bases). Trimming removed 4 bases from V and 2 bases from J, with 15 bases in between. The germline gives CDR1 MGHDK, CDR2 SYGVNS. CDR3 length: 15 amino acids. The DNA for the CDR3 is TGTGCCAGCAGTGGCTCCCACAGGGCTACCTACGAGCAGTACTTC. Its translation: CASSGSHRATYEQYF.

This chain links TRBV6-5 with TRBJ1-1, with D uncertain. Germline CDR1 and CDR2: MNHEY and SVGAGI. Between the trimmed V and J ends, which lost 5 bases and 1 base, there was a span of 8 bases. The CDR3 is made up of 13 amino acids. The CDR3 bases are TGTGCCAGCAGTCCCCGACAGAACACTGAAGCTTTCTTT. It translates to CASSPRQNTEAFF.

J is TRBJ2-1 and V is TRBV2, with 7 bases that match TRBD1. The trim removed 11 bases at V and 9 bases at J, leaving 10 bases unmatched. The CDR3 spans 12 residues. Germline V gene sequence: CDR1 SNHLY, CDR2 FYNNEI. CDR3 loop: CAEPQGIGEQFF. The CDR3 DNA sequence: TGTGCCGAACCACAGGGGATCGGTGAGCAGTTCTTC.

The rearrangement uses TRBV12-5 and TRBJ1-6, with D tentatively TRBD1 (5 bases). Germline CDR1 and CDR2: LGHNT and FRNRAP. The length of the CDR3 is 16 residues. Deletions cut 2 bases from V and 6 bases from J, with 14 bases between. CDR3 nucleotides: TGTGCTAGTGGTTTGTTCCTGGGGGGGTCTAATTCACCCCTCCACTTT. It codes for CASGLFLGGSNSPLHF.

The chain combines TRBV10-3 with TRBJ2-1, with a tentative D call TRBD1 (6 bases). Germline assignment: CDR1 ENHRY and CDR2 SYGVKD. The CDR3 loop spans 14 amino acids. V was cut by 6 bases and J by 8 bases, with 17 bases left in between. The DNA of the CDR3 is TGTGCCATCAGACCCTCGACACAGGGCTATGAGCAGTTCTTC. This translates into CAIRPSTQGYEQFF.

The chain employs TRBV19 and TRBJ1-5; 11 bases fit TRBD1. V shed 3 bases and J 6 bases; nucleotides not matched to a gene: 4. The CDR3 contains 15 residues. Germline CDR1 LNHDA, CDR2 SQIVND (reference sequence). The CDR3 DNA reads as TGTGCCAGTAGTATCGGGACAGGGGGAGCTCAGCCCCAGCATTTT. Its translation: CASSIGTGGAQPQHF.

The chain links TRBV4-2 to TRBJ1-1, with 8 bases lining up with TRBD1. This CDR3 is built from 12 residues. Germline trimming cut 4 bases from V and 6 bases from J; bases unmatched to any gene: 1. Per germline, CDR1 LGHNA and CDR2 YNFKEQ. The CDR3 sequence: CASSPTGAEAFF. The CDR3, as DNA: TGTGCCAGCAGCCCGACAGGGGCTGAAGCTTTCTTT.

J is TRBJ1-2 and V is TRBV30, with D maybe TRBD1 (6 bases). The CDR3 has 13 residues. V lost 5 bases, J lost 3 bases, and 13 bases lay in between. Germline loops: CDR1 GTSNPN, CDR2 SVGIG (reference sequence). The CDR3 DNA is TGTGCCTGGGCAGACAGGTCCTACTATGGCTACACCTTC. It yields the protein CAWADRSYYGYTF. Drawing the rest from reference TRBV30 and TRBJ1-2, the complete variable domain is SQTIHQWPATLVQPVGSPLSLECTVEGTSNPNLYWYRQAAGRGLQLLFYSVGIGQISSEVPQNLSASRPQDRQFILSSKKLLLSDSGFYLCAWADRSYYGYTFGSGTRLTVV.

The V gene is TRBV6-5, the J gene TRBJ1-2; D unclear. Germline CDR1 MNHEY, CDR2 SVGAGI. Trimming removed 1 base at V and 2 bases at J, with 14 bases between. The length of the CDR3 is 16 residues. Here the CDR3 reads CASSYYTRSGNYGYTF. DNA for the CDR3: TGTGCCAGCAGTTACTATACGAGGTCCGGGAACTATGGCTACACCTTC.

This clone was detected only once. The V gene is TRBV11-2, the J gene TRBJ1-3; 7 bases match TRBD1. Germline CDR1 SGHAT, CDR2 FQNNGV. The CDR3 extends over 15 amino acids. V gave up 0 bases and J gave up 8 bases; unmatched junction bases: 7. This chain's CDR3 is CASSLDRGRGYTIYF. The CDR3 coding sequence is TGTGCCAGCAGCTTAGATCGAGGCAGGGGGTACACCATATATTTT.

The CDR3 nucleotides read TGCAGCGTTGAGCCAGCGGGTTACACTGAAGCTTTCTTT. Encoded protein: CSVEPAGYTEAFF. This rearrangement joins TRBV29-1 to TRBJ1-1; D call uncertain. This CDR3 has 13 amino acids. CDR1 SQVTM and CDR2 ANQGSEA come from the germline V gene. Trimming took 3 bases from V and 3 from J, leaving 11 bases between them.

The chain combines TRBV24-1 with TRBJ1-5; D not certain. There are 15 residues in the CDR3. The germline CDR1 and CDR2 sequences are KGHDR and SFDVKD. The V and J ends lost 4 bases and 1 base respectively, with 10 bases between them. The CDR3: CATSDPTGSNQPQHF. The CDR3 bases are TGTGCCACCAGTGACCCGACGGGGAGCAATCAGCCCCAGCATTTT.

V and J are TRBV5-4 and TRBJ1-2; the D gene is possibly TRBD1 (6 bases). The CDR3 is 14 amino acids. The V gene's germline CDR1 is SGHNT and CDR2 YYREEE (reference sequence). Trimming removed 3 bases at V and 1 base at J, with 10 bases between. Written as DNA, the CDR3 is TGTGCCAGCAGCTCCTGGACAGTTAACTATGGCTACACCTTC. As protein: CASSSWTVNYGYTF.

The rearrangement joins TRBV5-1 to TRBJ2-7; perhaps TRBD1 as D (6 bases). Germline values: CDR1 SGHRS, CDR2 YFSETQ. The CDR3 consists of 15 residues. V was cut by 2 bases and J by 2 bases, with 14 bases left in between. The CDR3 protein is CASSFGTPETYEQYF. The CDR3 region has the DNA TGCGCCAGCAGCTTCGGGACACCCGAGACCTACGAGCAGTACTTC.

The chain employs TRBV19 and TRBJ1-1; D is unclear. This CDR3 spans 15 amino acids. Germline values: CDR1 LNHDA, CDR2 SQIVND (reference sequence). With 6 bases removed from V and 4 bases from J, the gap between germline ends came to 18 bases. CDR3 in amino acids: CASSPKLVASTEAFF. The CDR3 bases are TGTGCCAGTAGCCCCAAGCTAGTTGCGAGCACTGAAGCTTTCTTT. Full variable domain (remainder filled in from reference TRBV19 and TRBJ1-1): DGGITQSPKYLFRKEGQNVTLSCEQNLNHDAMYWYRQDPGQGLRLIYYSQIVNDFQKGDIAEGYSVSREKKESFPLTVTSAQKNPTAFYLCASSPKLVASTEAFFGQGTRLTVV.

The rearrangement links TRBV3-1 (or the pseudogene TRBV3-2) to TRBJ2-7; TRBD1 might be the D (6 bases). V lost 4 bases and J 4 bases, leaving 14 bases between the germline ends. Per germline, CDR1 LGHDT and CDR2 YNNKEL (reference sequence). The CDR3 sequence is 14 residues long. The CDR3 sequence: CASSPSGGGYEQYF. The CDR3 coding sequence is TGTGCCAGCAGCCCCTCTGGGGGCGGATACGAGCAGTACTTC.

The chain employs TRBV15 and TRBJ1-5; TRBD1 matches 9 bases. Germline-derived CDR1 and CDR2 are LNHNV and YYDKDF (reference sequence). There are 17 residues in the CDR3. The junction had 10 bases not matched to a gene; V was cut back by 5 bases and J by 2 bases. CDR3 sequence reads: CATSLGQGSIGNQPQHF. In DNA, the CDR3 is TGTGCCACCAGCCTGGGACAGGGAAGTATAGGCAATCAGCCCCAGCATTTT.

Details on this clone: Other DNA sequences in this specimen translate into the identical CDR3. CDR3 sequence: CASSLQGGNQPQHF. For the CDR3, the DNA is TGTGCCAGCAGCCTACAGGGGGGCAATCAGCCCCAGCATTTT. The chain joins TRBV7-2 to TRBJ1-5, with 8 bases matching TRBD1. J was trimmed by 2 bases and V by 5 bases; bases with no gene match: 2. Germline V gene lookup returns CDR1 SGHTA and CDR2 FQGNSA. This CDR3 spans 14 amino acids.